The text below deals with one TCR beta chain. Construction of the TCRbeta library involved unique molecular identifiers. MiXCR was run by TCRdb on the PCR reads, yielding one entry per CDR3 protein. The sample carries roughly 400,000 distinct CDR3 sequences, around two fifths recorded once. Germline V gene sequence: CDR1 DFQATT, CDR2 SNEGSKA (reference sequence). With 2 bases clipped from V and 2 bases from J, the junction kept 6 bases outside the gene matches. The CDR3 contains 15 residues. The data were taken from a study of T-cell reconstitution after alpha-beta-depleted transplantation in children.

This TCR came from a girl aged 2-15 years with aplastic anemia, due to receive a stem cell transplant. The material was PBMCs, obtained before TCRalphabeta/CD19-depleted stem cell transplant. V gene TRBV20-1 combines with J gene TRBJ1-2; 9 bases fit TRBD1. The CDR3 DNA reads as TGCAGTGCTAGACCTCCGGGACAGGGAAACTATGGCTACACCTTC. This sequence encodes CSARPPGQGNYGYTF.